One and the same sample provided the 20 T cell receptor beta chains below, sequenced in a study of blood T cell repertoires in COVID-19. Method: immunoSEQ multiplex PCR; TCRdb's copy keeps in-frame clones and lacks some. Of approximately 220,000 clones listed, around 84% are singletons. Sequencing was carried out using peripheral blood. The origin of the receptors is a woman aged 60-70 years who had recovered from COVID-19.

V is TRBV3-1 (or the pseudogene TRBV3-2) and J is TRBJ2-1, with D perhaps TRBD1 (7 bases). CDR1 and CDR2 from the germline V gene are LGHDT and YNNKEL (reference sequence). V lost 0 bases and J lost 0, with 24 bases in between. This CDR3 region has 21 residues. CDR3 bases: TGTGCCAGCAGCCAAGATCCTGAGCAGGGGGGCGTCCTCCTCTCCTACAATGAGCAGTTCTTC. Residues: CASSQDPEQGGVLLSYNEQFF.

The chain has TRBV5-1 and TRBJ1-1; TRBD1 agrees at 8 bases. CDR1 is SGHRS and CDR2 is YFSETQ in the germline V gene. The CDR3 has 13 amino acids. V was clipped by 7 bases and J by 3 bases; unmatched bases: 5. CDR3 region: CASGQGADTEAFF. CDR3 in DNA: TGCGCCAGCGGGCAGGGGGCTGACACTGAAGCTTTCTTT.

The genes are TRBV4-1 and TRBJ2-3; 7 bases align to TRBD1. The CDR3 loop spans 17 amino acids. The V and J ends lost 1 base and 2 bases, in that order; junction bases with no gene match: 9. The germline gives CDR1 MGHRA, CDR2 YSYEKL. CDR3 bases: TGCGCCAGCAGCCAAGGCCTACAGGGGTACCTCACAGATACGCAGTATTTT. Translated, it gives CASSQGLQGYLTDTQYF.

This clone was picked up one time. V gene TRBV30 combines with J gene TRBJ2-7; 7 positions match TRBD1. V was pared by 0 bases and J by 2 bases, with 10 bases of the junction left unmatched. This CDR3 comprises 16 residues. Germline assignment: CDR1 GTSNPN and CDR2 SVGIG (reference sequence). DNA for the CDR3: TGTGCCTGGAGTGTACCTAGGACAGGCTTAACCTACGAGCAGTACTTC. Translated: CAWSVPRTGLTYEQYF.

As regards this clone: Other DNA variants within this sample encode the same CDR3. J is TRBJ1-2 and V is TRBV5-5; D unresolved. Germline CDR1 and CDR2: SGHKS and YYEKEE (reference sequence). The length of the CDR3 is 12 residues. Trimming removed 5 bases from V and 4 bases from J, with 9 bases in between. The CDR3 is CASSPDTYGYTF. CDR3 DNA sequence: TGTGCCAGCAGTCCCGACACCTATGGCTACACCTTC.

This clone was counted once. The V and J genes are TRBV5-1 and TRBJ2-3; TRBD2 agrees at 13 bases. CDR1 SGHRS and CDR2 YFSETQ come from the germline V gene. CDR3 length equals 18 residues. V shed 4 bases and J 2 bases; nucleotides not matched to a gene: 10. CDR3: CASSRRFGLAGVTDTQYF. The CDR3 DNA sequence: TGCGCCAGCAGCCGACGCTTCGGACTAGCGGGGGTCACAGATACGCAGTATTTT.

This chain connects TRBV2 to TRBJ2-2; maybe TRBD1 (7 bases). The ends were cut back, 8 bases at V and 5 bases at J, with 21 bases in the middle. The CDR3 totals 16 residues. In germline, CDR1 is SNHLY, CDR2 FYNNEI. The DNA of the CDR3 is TGTGCCAGCCTCCGCGCCGGGGCAGGGGGGACCGGGGAGCTGTTTTTT. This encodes CASLRAGAGGTGELFF.

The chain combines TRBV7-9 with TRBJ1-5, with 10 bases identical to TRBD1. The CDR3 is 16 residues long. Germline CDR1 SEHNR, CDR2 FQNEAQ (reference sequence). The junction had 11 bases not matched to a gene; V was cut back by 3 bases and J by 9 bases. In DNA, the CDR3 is TGTGCCAGCAGCTTCGACGGGACAGGGGTTGAGGGGCCCCAGCATTTT. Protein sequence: CASSFDGTGVEGPQHF.

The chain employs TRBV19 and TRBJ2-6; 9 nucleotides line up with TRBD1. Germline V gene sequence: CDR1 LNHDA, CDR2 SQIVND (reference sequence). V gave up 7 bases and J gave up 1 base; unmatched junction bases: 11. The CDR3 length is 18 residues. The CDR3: CASTPLTGGWSGANVLTF. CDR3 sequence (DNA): TGTGCCAGTACCCCCTTGACAGGGGGATGGTCTGGGGCCAACGTCCTGACTTTC.

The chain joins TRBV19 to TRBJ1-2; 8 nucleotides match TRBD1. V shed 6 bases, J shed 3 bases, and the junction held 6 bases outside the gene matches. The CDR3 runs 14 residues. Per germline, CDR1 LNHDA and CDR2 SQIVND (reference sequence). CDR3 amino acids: CASSQQGGDYGYTF. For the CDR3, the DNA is TGTGCCAGTAGCCAACAGGGGGGAGACTATGGCTACACCTTC.

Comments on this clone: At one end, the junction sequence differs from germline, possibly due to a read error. CDR3 bases: TGTGCCAGCAGAGAAGGCCACCGGCTAGCACAAGAGACCCAGTACTTC. Its translation: CASREGHRLAQETQYF. This chain joins TRBV2 and TRBJ2-5; tentative D call: TRBD2 (5 bases). The CDR3 has 16 amino acids. Germline-derived CDR1 and CDR2 are SNHLY and FYNNEI.

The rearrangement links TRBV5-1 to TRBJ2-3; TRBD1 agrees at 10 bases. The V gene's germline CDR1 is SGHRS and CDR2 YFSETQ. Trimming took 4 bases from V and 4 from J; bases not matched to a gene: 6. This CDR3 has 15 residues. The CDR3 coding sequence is TGCGCCAGCAGCCGGCTCGGACAGGGGGCAGATACGCAGTATTTT. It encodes CASSRLGQGADTQYF.

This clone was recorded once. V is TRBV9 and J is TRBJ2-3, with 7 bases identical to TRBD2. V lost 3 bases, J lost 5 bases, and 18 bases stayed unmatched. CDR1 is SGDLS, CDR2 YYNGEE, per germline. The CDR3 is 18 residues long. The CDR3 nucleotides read TGTGCCAGCAGCGCAGCAGCGGGGAGCGGGCTGGTGGGAGATACGCAGTATTTT. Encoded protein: CASSAAAGSGLVGDTQYF.

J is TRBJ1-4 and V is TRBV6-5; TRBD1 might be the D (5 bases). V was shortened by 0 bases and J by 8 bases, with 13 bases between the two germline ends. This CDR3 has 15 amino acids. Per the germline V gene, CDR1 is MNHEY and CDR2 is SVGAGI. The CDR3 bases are TGTGCCAGCAGTTACTCGGTGGGGGGTAGGGAAAAACTGTTTTTT. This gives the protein CASSYSVGGREKLFF.

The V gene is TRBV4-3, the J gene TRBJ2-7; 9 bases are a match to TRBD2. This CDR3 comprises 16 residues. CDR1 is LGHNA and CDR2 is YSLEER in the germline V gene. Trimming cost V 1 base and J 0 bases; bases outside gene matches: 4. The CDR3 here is CASSQVAGGPSYEQYF. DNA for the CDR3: TGCGCCAGCAGCCAAGTTGCGGGGGGGCCCTCCTACGAGCAGTACTTC.

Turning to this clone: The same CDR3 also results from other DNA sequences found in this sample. The CDR3 DNA sequence: TGCGCCAGCAGCCTACAAGGCGGTACTGAAGCTTTCTTT. Translated: CASSLQGGTEAFF. This chain uses TRBV5-1 with TRBJ1-1; D uncertain. V shed 4 bases and J shed 5 bases, with 12 bases lying between them. There are 13 residues in the CDR3. The germline CDR1 and CDR2 sequences are SGHRS and YFSETQ.

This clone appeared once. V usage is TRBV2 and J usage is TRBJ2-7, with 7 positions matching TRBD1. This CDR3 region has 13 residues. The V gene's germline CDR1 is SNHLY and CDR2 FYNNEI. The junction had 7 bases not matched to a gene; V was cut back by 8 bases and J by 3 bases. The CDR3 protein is CASAGTESYEQYF. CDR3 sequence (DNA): TGTGCCAGCGCCGGGACAGAGAGCTACGAGCAGTACTTC.

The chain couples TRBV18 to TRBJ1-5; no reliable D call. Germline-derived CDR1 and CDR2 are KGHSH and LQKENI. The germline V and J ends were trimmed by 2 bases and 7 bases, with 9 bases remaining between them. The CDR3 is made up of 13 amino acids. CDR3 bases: TGTGCCAGCTCACCAACTGAACGGCAGCCCCAGCATTTT. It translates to CASSPTERQPQHF.

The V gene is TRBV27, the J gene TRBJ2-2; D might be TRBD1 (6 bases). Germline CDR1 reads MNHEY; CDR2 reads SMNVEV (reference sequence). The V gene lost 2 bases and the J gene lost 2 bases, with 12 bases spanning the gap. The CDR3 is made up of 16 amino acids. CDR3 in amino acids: CASSLRAGDNTGELFF. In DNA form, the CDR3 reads TGTGCCAGCAGTTTAAGGGCAGGGGACAACACCGGGGAGCTGTTTTTT.

For the CDR3, the DNA is TGTGCCTGTCATCCTAGCGGGGGAGGAGATACGCAGTATTTT. The encoded protein is CACHPSGGGDTQYF. This chain links TRBV30 with TRBJ2-3; 10 bases line up with TRBD2. The CDR3 extends over 14 amino acids. CDR1 is GTSNPN and CDR2 is SVGIG in the germline V gene (reference sequence). V lost 6 bases, J lost 5 bases, and 8 bases stayed unmatched.